This TCR beta chain was captured in a study of blood T cell repertoires in COVID-19. Across the study: Sites in the United States, Italy and Spain provided acute and convalescent COVID-19 samples. Sources were T cells, B-cell-depleted T cells, or PBMCs; the material itself was cDNA or gDNA.

Assignments of participants to cohorts depended upon their own reported clinical history. As originally analysed: Nucleated cell number was recorded as an estimate derived from reference gene primer amplification. The repertoire was sequenced with immunoSEQ multiplex PCR; TCRdb's copy has only in-frame clones and lacks some. V and J calls and clone size are given by that table; D and trimming were obtained from the DNA. There are a few hundred thousand clones in the sample; 90% occur only once, and around 4.5% lies in the top ten. The V gene end was trimmed by 0 bases and the J gene end by 8 bases; junction bases not matched to a gene: 9. Germline CDR1 and CDR2: SGHKS and YYEKEE (reference sequence). The CDR3 extends over 16 amino acids. This clone appeared a single time.

The chain couples TRBV5-5 to TRBJ2-1, with 9 bases fitting TRBD1. The specimen sequenced was PBMCs or T cells enriched from blood (not recorded which). The clonotype was recovered from a woman aged 18-35 years with acute COVID-19. CDR3 amino acids: CASSLVFGQGWDEQFF. The DNA of the CDR3 is TGTGCCAGCAGCTTGGTTTTCGGACAGGGGTGGGATGAGCAGTTCTTC.